A single sample gave rise to the 31 T cell receptor beta chains below, sequenced in a study of blood T cell repertoires in COVID-19. The repertoire was sequenced with immunoSEQ multiplex PCR; TCRdb's copy has only in-frame clones and lacks some. The sample has 400,000 or so clones; roughly 90% are singletons. Sequencing was performed on peripheral blood. The receptors were gathered from a woman aged 40 to 50 with COVID-19, enrolled during active disease.

The chain is built from TRBV19 and TRBJ1-1; a possible D gene is TRBD1 (6 bases). The CDR3 covers 11 residues. Between the trimmed V and J ends, which lost 7 bases and 6 bases, there was a span of 9 bases. CDR1 is LNHDA and CDR2 is SQIVND in the germline V gene (reference sequence). The CDR3: CASKGGPEAFF. The CDR3 nucleotides read TGTGCCAGTAAAGGGGGTCCTGAAGCTTTCTTT.

The rearrangement links TRBV19 to TRBJ1-5; 10 bases align to TRBD1. The CDR3 consists of 16 residues. The J segment lost 0 bases and the V segment lost 4 bases, leaving 3 bases of the junction unmatched. Germline V CDR1 and CDR2: LNHDA, SQIVND (reference sequence). The chain's CDR3 is CASSTGTGDSNQPQHF. The CDR3 DNA sequence: TGTGCCAGTAGTACCGGGACAGGGGATAGCAATCAGCCCCAGCATTTT.

CDR3 bases: TGTGCCAGCAGTTTATCGGCGGGAGGGCCCTACAATGAGCAGTTCTTC. It is translated as CASSLSAGGPYNEQFF. The chain is built from TRBV28 and TRBJ2-1, with 9 positions matching TRBD2. The CDR3 sequence is 16 residues long. Germline V gives CDR1 MDHEN, CDR2 SYDVKM. Trimming at V came to 1 base and at J to 2 bases, leaving 3 bases not matched to a gene.

The V gene is TRBV28, the J gene TRBJ1-2, with 9 bases that match TRBD1. The CDR3 is 17 amino acids. V was pared by 5 bases and J by 4 bases, with 14 bases of the junction left unmatched. Germline V gene sequence: CDR1 MDHEN, CDR2 SYDVKM. CDR3 nucleotide sequence: TGTGCCAGCAGTCCCGTGCGACAGGGGGTTTTTACCTATGGCTACACCTTC. The encoded protein is CASSPVRQGVFTYGYTF.

The rearrangement uses TRBV27 and TRBJ1-2; 8 bases map to TRBD1. The CDR3 has 15 amino acids. The V segment lost 6 bases and the J segment 3 bases; nucleotides outside the gene matches: 9. From germline, CDR1 is MNHEY and CDR2 SMNVEV (reference sequence). The CDR3 nucleotides read TGTGCCAGCAGCTCTTGGACAGGGCTGGACTATGGCTACACCTTC. Its protein product is CASSSWTGLDYGYTF.

V is TRBV28 and J is TRBJ2-7; TRBD1 matches at 7 bases. Germline values: CDR1 MDHEN, CDR2 SYDVKM. Trimming at V came to 6 bases and at J to 3 bases, leaving 14 bases not matched to a gene. This CDR3 region has 16 residues. The CDR3 reads CASSPPPWTGYYEQYF. The DNA of the CDR3 is TGTGCCAGCAGCCCTCCCCCTTGGACAGGCTACTACGAGCAGTACTTC. Together with reference TRBV28 and TRBJ2-7, the CDR3 gives the full variable domain: DVKVTQSSRYLVKRTGEKVFLECVQDMDHENMFWYRQDPGLGLRLIYFSYDVKMKEKGDIPEGYSVSREKKERFSLILESASTNQTSMYLCASSPPPWTGYYEQYFGPGTRLTVT.

The chain links TRBV28 to TRBJ1-4; a possible D gene is TRBD1 (5 bases). V gave up 0 bases and J gave up 7 bases, with 15 bases separating them. The germline gives CDR1 MDHEN, CDR2 SYDVKM. The CDR3 contains 16 residues. In DNA, the CDR3 is TGTGCCAGCAGTTTATGGGGGGAGGGGCGCGGTGAAAAACTGTTTTTT. The encoded protein is CASSLWGEGRGEKLFF.

The gene calls are TRBV11-2 and TRBJ2-7; maybe TRBD1 (5 bases). This CDR3 spans 13 amino acids. Germline CDR1 SGHAT, CDR2 FQNNGV. With 5 bases removed from V and 4 bases from J, the gap between germline ends came to 12 bases. CDR3 nucleotide sequence: TGTGCCAGCAGCCAACTGACAGTATACGAGCAGTACTTC. Protein sequence: CASSQLTVYEQYF.

This clone came up once. The J gene is TRBJ2-7, the V gene TRBV5-1; the D gene is possibly TRBD2 (6 bases). Germline V CDR1 and CDR2: SGHRS, YFSETQ. V gave up 4 bases and J gave up 2 bases, with 19 bases separating them. The CDR3 spans 16 residues. CDR3 sequence reads: CASSPLGPGGPYEQYF. The CDR3 DNA reads TGCGCCAGCAGCCCTTTAGGCCCCGGGGGACCCTACGAGCAGTACTTC.

The gene calls are TRBV9 and TRBJ1-2; D gene unclear. The CDR3 contains 14 residues. Germline lookup yields CDR1 SGDLS and CDR2 YYNGEE. Trimming cost V 0 bases and J 8 bases, with 14 bases left between them. Here the CDR3 reads CASSVAGQSEGYTF. In nucleotides, the CDR3 is TGTGCCAGCAGCGTAGCGGGTCAAAGTGAGGGCTACACCTTC.

This chain uses TRBV7-9 with TRBJ1-1, with D perhaps TRBD1 (5 bases). This CDR3 has 13 residues. Germline V gene lookup returns CDR1 SEHNR and CDR2 FQNEAQ (reference sequence). Trimming took 6 bases from V and 4 from J, leaving 12 bases between them. CDR3 bases: TGTGCCAGCAGGGGTCGGGGGGTCACTGAAGCTTTCTTT. It codes for CASRGRGVTEAFF.

The chain uses TRBV6-1 and TRBJ1-2, with a possible D match to TRBD1 (5 bases). The CDR3 sequence is 13 residues long. Trimming removed 0 bases at V and 10 bases at J, with 12 bases between. CDR1 and CDR2 from the germline V gene are MNHNS and SASEGT. The CDR3 here is CASSEAGGIVYTF. The CDR3 nucleotides read TGTGCCAGCAGTGAAGCGGGGGGGATCGTCTACACCTTC.

This clone showed up just once. The gene calls are TRBV6-2 or TRBV6-3 and TRBJ2-1; 9 nucleotides agree with TRBD2. Germline lookup yields CDR1 MNHEY and CDR2 SVGEGT. This CDR3 region has 16 residues. Trimming at V came to 4 bases and at J to 7 bases, leaving 11 bases not matched to a gene. CDR3 region: CASSWRGLAYSNEQFF. The DNA for the CDR3 is TGTGCCAGCAGTTGGAGAGGACTAGCGTATAGTAATGAGCAGTTCTTC.

The chain recombines TRBV29-1 with TRBJ1-1; possible D gene TRBD1, 6 bases. This CDR3 comprises 15 residues. V lost 0 bases to trimming and J lost 3 bases, with 14 bases between them. From germline, CDR1 is SQVTM and CDR2 ANQGSEA. In nucleotides, the CDR3 is TGCAGCGTTGAAGATTTTAGGGGGTCTCACACTGAAGCTTTCTTT. This encodes CSVEDFRGSHTEAFF.

The chain links TRBV19 to TRBJ1-6; D uncertain. CDR1 and CDR2 (germline): LNHDA, SQIVND (reference sequence). The CDR3 length is 13 residues. V dropped 5 bases and J dropped 9 bases, with 11 bases sitting between them. For the CDR3, the DNA is TGTGCCAGTAGTTCGCAGGTCTTTTCACCCCTCCACTTT. Protein sequence: CASSSQVFSPLHF.

The chain employs TRBV29-1 and TRBJ2-7, with D tentatively TRBD2 (6 bases). The CDR3 length is 12 residues. Deletions cut 5 bases from V and 1 base from J, with 9 bases between. The germline V gene encodes CDR1 SQVTM and CDR2 ANQGSEA. The CDR3 loop is CSVWGESYEQYF. The CDR3 DNA follows: TGCAGCGTTTGGGGGGAATCCTACGAGCAGTACTTC.

The rearrangement links TRBV29-1 to TRBJ1-1, with D unclear. The CDR3 has 12 residues. The germline V and J ends were trimmed by 7 bases and 2 bases, with 11 bases remaining between them. Germline V gene sequence: CDR1 SQVTM, CDR2 ANQGSEA. The DNA of the CDR3 is TGCAGCGGCTCGGCGGGCAACACTGAAGCTTTCTTT. Translating gives CSGSAGNTEAFF. Variable domain in full (rest from reference TRBV29-1 and TRBJ1-1): SAVISQKPSRDICQRGTSLTIQCQVDSQVTMMFWYRQQPGQSLTLIATANQGSEATYESGFVIDKFPISRPNLTFSTLTVSNMSPEDSSIYLCSGSAGNTEAFFGQGTRLTVV.

This clone appeared a few times. V and J are TRBV7-2 and TRBJ2-7; perhaps TRBD1 as D (5 bases). Germline CDR1 reads SGHTA; CDR2 reads FQGNSA. V was pared by 3 bases and J by 4 bases, with 10 bases between. This CDR3 is built from 13 residues. The CDR3 nucleotides read TGTGCCAGCAGCTTCGGCAGGGCTTACGAGCAGTACTTC. Translated, it gives CASSFGRAYEQYF.

The genes are TRBV27 and TRBJ2-7, with 7 bases that match TRBD1. Per germline, CDR1 MNHEY and CDR2 SMNVEV (reference sequence). Trimming removed 8 bases from V and 1 base from J; junction bases left unmatched: 8. The length of the CDR3 is 14 residues. This CDR3 is CASVRDRESYEQYF. In DNA form, the CDR3 reads TGTGCCAGCGTCCGGGACAGAGAGTCCTACGAGCAGTACTTC.

The CDR3 sequence: CASSHGQGRETQYF. CDR3 coding DNA: TGTGCCAGCTCCCACGGACAGGGGCGAGAGACCCAGTACTTC. The rearrangement links TRBV9 to TRBJ2-5; TRBD1 matches 9 bases. The CDR3 is 14 amino acids. J was trimmed by 4 bases and V by 7 bases; bases with no gene match: 8. CDR1 and CDR2 (germline): SGDLS, YYNGEE.

The count of this clone is one. Other nucleotide sequences in the sample specify the same CDR3. This chain uses TRBV2 with TRBJ1-1; tentatively, D is TRBD1 (5 bases). Trimming shortened V by 6 bases and J by 1 base, and 9 bases separated the two germline ends. CDR1 and CDR2 from the germline V gene are SNHLY and FYNNEI. The CDR3 covers 13 residues. The DNA for the CDR3 is TGTGCCAGCAGCCTACAGGAGAACACTGAAGCTTTCTTT. It translates to CASSLQENTEAFF.

This chain connects TRBV7-2 to TRBJ1-1; D uncertain. This CDR3 spans 14 amino acids. Trimming stripped 1 base from V and 4 bases from J, with 10 bases between. Germline CDR1 is SGHTA and CDR2 is FQGNSA. The CDR3 sequence: CASSLGPGSTEAFF. CDR3 coding DNA: TGTGCCAGCAGCTTAGGCCCGGGATCCACTGAAGCTTTCTTT.

The rearrangement links TRBV5-1 to TRBJ2-5; 9 bases are shared with TRBD1. There are 15 residues in the CDR3. After removal of 1 base from V and 4 bases from J, the junction contained 5 bases not matched to a gene. Per the germline V gene, CDR1 is SGHRS and CDR2 is YFSETQ. The CDR3: CASSLRTGDGETQYF. The CDR3 DNA sequence: TGCGCCAGCAGCTTGAGGACAGGGGATGGAGAGACCCAGTACTTC. The whole variable domain, remainder taken from reference TRBV5-1 and TRBJ2-5, is KAGVTQTPRYLIKTRGQQVTLSCSPISGHRSVSWYQQTPGQGLQFLFEYFSETQRNKGNFPGRFSGRQFSNSRSEMNVSTLELGDSALYLCASSLRTGDGETQYFGPGTRLLVL.

The chain is built from TRBV7-2 and TRBJ2-1; TRBD2 matches 9 bases. Germline assignment: CDR1 SGHTA and CDR2 FQGNSA. Trimming cost V 9 bases and J 4 bases; bases outside gene matches: 13. This CDR3 region has 16 residues. Written as DNA, the CDR3 is TGTGCCAGTGCGGTAAGGGAGCTAGCGGGGTACAATGAGCAGTTCTTC. Translation: CASAVRELAGYNEQFF.

The chain recombines TRBV7-6 with TRBJ2-5, with TRBD2 as a possible D gene (6 bases). This CDR3 has 15 amino acids. Germline V gene lookup returns CDR1 SGHVS and CDR2 FNYEAQ. Trimming stripped 0 bases from V and 2 bases from J, with 10 bases between. As DNA, the CDR3 is TGTGCCAGCAGCTTAGCGGGGGGACTTCAAGAGACCCAGTACTTC. It specifies CASSLAGGLQETQYF.

The V call is TRBV21-1, the J call TRBJ2-7; no DNA check was done on the table's D call, TRBD1. TRBV21-1 is an annotated pseudogene. The CDR3 totals 11 residues. The CDR3 coding sequence is TGTGCCAGCAAGAAGGGGGACGAGCAGTACTTC. Its protein is CASKKGDEQYF.

The V gene is TRBV19, the J gene TRBJ1-4; 7 bases align to TRBD1. Germline V gives CDR1 LNHDA, CDR2 SQIVND (reference sequence). The CDR3 spans 14 residues. V trimming: 6 bases; J trimming: 10 bases; junction bases outside the gene matches: 11. CDR3 protein: CASSPRDSLAKLFF. CDR3 DNA sequence: TGTGCCAGTAGCCCCCGGGACAGCCTGGCAAAACTGTTTTTT.

The chain uses TRBV7-9 and TRBJ1-2; D might be TRBD1 (5 bases). CDR1 SEHNR and CDR2 FQNEAQ come from the germline V gene (reference sequence). V was shortened by 7 bases and J by 4 bases, with 10 bases between the two germline ends. There are 12 residues in the CDR3. The DNA for the CDR3 is TGTGCCAGCAAGACAGAGATCTATGGCTACACCTTC. It translates to CASKTEIYGYTF.

The CDR3 bases are TGTGCCAGCCTTGCCCTGGGACAGAACACCGGGGAGCTGTTTTTT. Encoded protein: CASLALGQNTGELFF. The J gene is TRBJ2-2, the V gene TRBV5-4; D perhaps matches TRBD1 (6 bases). The CDR3 has 15 residues. V was shortened by 7 bases and J by 1 base, with 14 bases between the two germline ends. Germline assignment: CDR1 SGHNT and CDR2 YYREEE (reference sequence).

The chain uses TRBV6-5 and TRBJ1-1; the D is unclear. Trimming took 1 base from V and 1 from J, leaving 10 bases between them. This CDR3 is built from 15 residues. Germline V gene sequence: CDR1 MNHEY, CDR2 SVGAGI. The CDR3 is CASSYLGPGNTEAFF. The CDR3 nucleotides are TGTGCCAGCAGTTACTTGGGCCCAGGGAACACTGAAGCTTTCTTT.

This sequence joins TRBV19 and TRBJ1-3; 9 bases map to TRBD1. Germline CDR1 and CDR2: LNHDA and SQIVND (reference sequence). This CDR3 comprises 16 residues. J gave up 4 bases and V 5 bases, and 9 bases lay outside the gene matches. The CDR3, as DNA: TGTGCCAGTAGTTTACAGACAGGGGGAGTCGGAAACACCATATATTTT. Translated, it gives CASSLQTGGVGNTIYF.